Below, 2 T cell receptor beta chains from the same sample are listed, as sequenced in a study of memory CD4+ T cells and cytomegalovirus serostatus. The sort gate was single viable CD3+CD4+CD8-CD45RO+ cells for memory CD4+ T cells. Here immunoSEQ multiplex PCR was the method, and the copy in TCRdb shows in-frame clones only, minus some. There are 35,000 to 50,000 clones in the sample; roughly three quarters occur only once, and around 0.5% lies in the top ten. The specimen was memory CD4+ T cells from blood. The receptors here all came from an adult in good health and CMV-seronegative.

The rearrangement uses TRBV2 and TRBJ2-7, with D possibly matching TRBD2 (6 bases). This CDR3 is 15 amino acids long. Trimming cost V 4 bases and J 0 bases, with 13 bases left between them. Germline CDR1 and CDR2: SNHLY and FYNNEI. In nucleotides, the CDR3 is TGTGCCAGCAGTGCCGGGACTCAAAGCTCCTACGAGCAGTACTTC. Protein: CASSAGTQSSYEQYF.

The rearrangement joins TRBV30 to TRBJ2-7; possibly TRBD1 for D (5 bases). Germline loops: CDR1 GTSNPN, CDR2 SVGIG (reference sequence). Trimming removed 4 bases from V and 1 base from J, with 14 bases in between. The length of the CDR3 is 14 residues. CDR3 nucleotide sequence: TGTGCCTGGAAAGTTCAGGGAAAATCCTACGAGCAGTACTTC. This encodes CAWKVQGKSYEQYF.